This entry lists 17 T cell receptor beta chains sequenced from one sample in a study of blood T cell repertoires in COVID-19. The data were produced by immunoSEQ multiplex PCR, yet TCRdb's version contains in-frame clones alone and is incomplete. Of about 47,000 clones listed, 84% are singletons. The sequenced sample was peripheral blood. These receptors came from a man aged 60 to 69 with acute or convalescent COVID-19.

This chain's CDR3 is CASSPGTGDVNYGYTF. The CDR3 nucleotides read TGTGCCAGCAGCCCTGGGACAGGGGACGTTAACTATGGCTACACCTTC. The chain joins TRBV5-8 to TRBJ1-2, with 10 bases aligning to TRBD1. The CDR3 loop spans 16 amino acids. CDR1 and CDR2 (germline): SGHTS, YDEGEE. Trimming at V came to 4 bases and at J to 1 base, leaving 7 bases not matched to a gene.

This clone showed up just once. This rearrangement joins TRBV6-5 to TRBJ1-3, with unresolved D. CDR1 is MNHEY, CDR2 SVGAGI, per germline. The V end lost 3 bases, the J end lost 0 bases, and 6 bases lay between the germline ends. The CDR3 has 14 residues. CDR3 nucleotide sequence: TGTGCCAGCAGTTATCGGAGCTCTGGAAACACCATATATTTT. Encoded protein: CASSYRSSGNTIYF.

V is TRBV11-2 and J is TRBJ1-6; no reliable D call. Germline lookup yields CDR1 SGHAT and CDR2 FQNNGV. The germline V and J ends were trimmed by 1 base and 6 bases, with 10 bases remaining between them. The CDR3 spans 15 residues. Here the CDR3 DNA reads TGTGCCAGCAGCTTAGTAGGAGGTGTTAATTCACCCCTCCACTTT. Its translation is CASSLVGGVNSPLHF.

The chain employs TRBV10-3 and TRBJ1-2, with 12 bases identical to TRBD1. CDR1 and CDR2 (germline): ENHRY, SYGVKD. This CDR3 contains 13 residues. The ends lost 6 bases at V and 6 bases at J; junction bases unmatched: 2. CDR3 bases: TGTGCCATCAGGGGGACAGGGGGCGATGGCTACACCTTC. It translates to CAIRGTGGDGYTF.

Concerning this clone itself: This specimen includes other DNA sequences encoding the same CDR3. This chain connects TRBV10-3 to TRBJ2-7; D possibly corresponds to TRBD1 (6 bases). This CDR3 is 13 amino acids long. Germline values: CDR1 ENHRY, CDR2 SYGVKD. Trimming shortened V by 0 bases and J by 5 bases, and 8 bases separated the two germline ends. The CDR3 here is CAISESTGHEQYF. The CDR3 coding sequence is TGTGCCATCAGTGAGTCGACAGGTCACGAGCAGTACTTC.

The chain is built from TRBV27 and TRBJ2-7, with a weak D call TRBD2 (5 bases). Germline V lookup: CDR1 MNHEY, CDR2 SMNVEV (reference sequence). There are 15 residues in the CDR3. The ends were cut back, 4 bases at V and 2 bases at J, with 15 bases in the middle. Written as DNA, the CDR3 is TGTGCCAGCAGTTACGAGGGAACCAGAGCCTACGAGCAGTACTTC. Its translation is CASSYEGTRAYEQYF.

The gene calls are TRBV25-1 and TRBJ1-2; D might be TRBD1 (6 bases). There are 13 residues in the CDR3. With 2 bases removed from V and 4 bases from J, the gap between germline ends came to 8 bases. CDR1 and CDR2 from the germline V gene are MGHDK and SYGVNS. The CDR3 loop is CASSEQGSYGYTF. DNA of the CDR3: TGTGCCAGCAGTGAACAGGGGAGCTATGGCTACACCTTC.

The chain couples TRBV3-1 (or the pseudogene TRBV3-2) to TRBJ2-7; D is uncertain. Germline V gives CDR1 LGHDT, CDR2 YNNKEL (reference sequence). V was pared by 0 bases and J by 3 bases, with 9 bases between. This CDR3 region has 14 residues. CDR3 in DNA: TGTGCCAGCAGCCAAGATTGGAGCAGCTACGAGCAGTACTTC. Its translation: CASSQDWSSYEQYF.

V gene TRBV10-1 combines with J gene TRBJ1-1; D uncertain. The V end was cut by 0 bases, the J end by 6 bases, with 14 bases between. This CDR3 is 15 amino acids long. Germline lookup yields CDR1 WNHNN and CDR2 SYGVQD (reference sequence). In DNA form, the CDR3 reads TGCGCCAGCAGTGAGTCCTCGGGTGCGGGCCCTGAAGCTTTCTTT. As protein: CASSESSGAGPEAFF.

This chain links TRBV19 with TRBJ2-5, with TRBD2 matching 8 bases. Trimming at V came to 3 bases and at J to 3 bases, leaving 9 bases not matched to a gene. The CDR3 extends over 16 amino acids. Germline V gene sequence: CDR1 LNHDA, CDR2 SQIVND (reference sequence). The CDR3 region has the DNA TGTGCCAGTAGTATTGAACCTTTTAGCGGGGAAGAGACCCAGTACTTC. Protein: CASSIEPFSGEETQYF.

CDR3 bases: TGTGCCTGGACGGGGGGGGACTACAATGAGCAGTTCTTC. This sequence encodes CAWTGGDYNEQFF. V is TRBV30 and J is TRBJ2-1; TRBD2 agrees at 8 bases. With 4 bases clipped from V and 3 bases from J, the junction kept 2 bases outside the gene matches. The CDR3 loop spans 13 amino acids. The germline CDR1 and CDR2 sequences are GTSNPN and SVGIG (reference sequence).

The rearrangement joins TRBV25-1 to TRBJ1-2; the match to TRBD1 covers 8 bases. CDR1 and CDR2 (germline): MGHDK, SYGVNS. The CDR3 is 15 residues long. Trimming took 0 bases from V and 8 from J; bases not matched to a gene: 8. The CDR3 protein is CASSEYGQGAEGYTF. In DNA form, the CDR3 reads TGTGCCAGCAGTGAATATGGGCAGGGGGCCGAGGGCTACACCTTC.

The chain has TRBV6-2 or TRBV6-3 and TRBJ1-2, with a weak D call TRBD1 (6 bases). Germline V CDR1 and CDR2: MNHEY, SVGEGT. The CDR3 covers 13 residues. V gave up 5 bases and J gave up 2 bases, with 9 bases separating them. The CDR3 coding sequence is TGTGCCAGCAGTCGCAGGGGAAACTATGGCTACACCTTC. Protein: CASSRRGNYGYTF.

The V call is TRBV6-5, the J call TRBJ2-7; no reliable D call. This CDR3 region has 12 residues. Germline V gene lookup returns CDR1 MNHEY and CDR2 SVGAGI. V was trimmed by 6 bases and J by 2 bases, leaving 8 bases between them. The CDR3 spells CASSKSPYEQYF. CDR3 nucleotides: TGTGCCAGCAGCAAAAGCCCCTACGAGCAGTACTTC.

The V and J genes are TRBV27 and TRBJ2-2; a weak D match, TRBD1 (6 bases). Trimming removed 7 bases at V and 5 bases at J, with 20 bases between. Germline-derived CDR1 and CDR2 are MNHEY and SMNVEV (reference sequence). The CDR3 has 16 amino acids. CDR3 DNA sequence: TGTGCCAGCACCCTTAGCGCCGGGACACCGACCGGGGAGCTGTTTTTT. This encodes CASTLSAGTPTGELFF.

The rearrangement joins TRBV6-5 to TRBJ2-1; 7 bases agree with TRBD2. The CDR3 spans 16 residues. The V and J ends lost 2 bases and 7 bases, in that order; junction bases with no gene match: 11. CDR1 and CDR2 from the germline V gene are MNHEY and SVGAGI. The CDR3 coding sequence is TGTGCCAGCAGTTACCTTTCGGGGGGTTTAAGGAATGAGCAGTTCTTC. Translating gives CASSYLSGGLRNEQFF.

The CDR3 here is CASSPVSGRTEAFF. CDR3 in DNA: TGTGCCAGCAGCCCCGTGTCGGGGAGGACTGAAGCTTTCTTT. This chain connects TRBV7-3 to TRBJ1-1, with D unclear. Germline V gene sequence: CDR1 SGHTA, CDR2 FQGTGA. The germline V and J ends were trimmed by 5 bases and 5 bases, with 15 bases remaining between them. This CDR3 has 14 amino acids.